The clone carrying this T cell receptor (beta chain) was seen a handful of times. Its antigen is unidentified. This sample was taken from a study of T cells in localized non-small cell lung cancer. Whole-study findings and limits: Density of T cells in blood, when higher, went with longer overall survival. A single tumor region was sequenced, leaving heterogeneity possible. In adjacent lung, a median roughly 57 of the top 100 tumor clones were found. Of the tissues analyzed, uninvolved adjacent lung showed maximal T cell clonality, greater than tumor.

The J segment lost 1 base and the V segment lost 1 base, leaving 2 bases of the junction unmatched. Germline loops: CDR1 MGHRA, CDR2 YSYEKL. This CDR3 has 15 residues. This table comes from immunoSEQ multiplex PCR, and its TCRdb copy is limited to in-frame clones, with some not included. Here the sample spans around 26,000 clones, approximately 90% being singletons. The genes are TRBV4-1 and TRBJ1-1; 8 bases align to TRBD1. The source material was peripheral blood, sampled before any cancer treatment. This TCR was recovered from a woman aged 18 to 55 with stage I lung adenocarcinoma. The CDR3 bases are TGCGCCAGCAGCCAAGTGGGGACAGGGAACACTGAAGCTTTCTTT. It specifies CASSQVGTGNTEAFF.